The clone carrying this TCR beta chain was recorded only once. What it recognizes is unknown. Sequencing used immunoSEQ multiplex PCR; TCRdb keeps in-frame clones, though not all of them. The sample lists 8,000 to 9,000 clones, approximately 88% occurring once. The data originate from a study of T cell responses to AZD1222 COVID-19 vaccine. Whole-study findings and limits: Unmutated variant regions are reportedly the target of nearly half of TCRs that are spike-specific.

Germline V CDR1 and CDR2: MNHEY, SVGEGT. Trimming took 2 bases from V and 6 from J, leaving 11 bases between them. The CDR3 sequence is 14 residues long. The sequencing used peripheral blood, collected 28 days after the second AZD1222 dose. The J gene is TRBJ1-5, the V gene TRBV6-2 or TRBV6-3; no definite D call. The TCR comes from an adult who received the AZD1222 COVID-19 vaccine. CDR3 nucleotide sequence: TGTGCCAGCAGTTACGGTCAGCCTAGTCAGCCCCAGCATTTT. Its translation: CASSYGQPSQPQHF.